This TCR beta chain emerged from a study of cytomegalovirus exposure and HLA in healthy donors. At the level of the study: The study's early data release held around 85 million unique TCRs from HLA-typed donors.

A multiplex PCR was run with 60 Vbeta primers and 13 Jbeta primers. Assay used: immunoSEQ multiplex PCR; TCRdb lists only in-frame clones, some missing. The sample has approximately 150,000 clones, roughly 80% seen once. Note on this clone: Its antigen remains unknown.

The J segment lost 3 bases and the V segment lost 8 bases, leaving 15 bases of the junction unmatched. Germline V lookup: CDR1 ENHRY, CDR2 SYGVKD. The CDR3 is 17 residues long. Overall study results and limits: In vitro work confirmed that a few CMV-associated chains recognize CMV antigens. Some TCR beta chains (164 of them) were listed as cytomegalovirus-associated. Earlier findings revealed that most TCR beta V segments proved productive either about 87% or about 30% of the time.

This clonotype originated in a man over 45 in good health and CMV-seropositive. The chain combines TRBV10-3 with TRBJ2-7, with 11 bases identical to TRBD2. The sequenced sample consisted of PBMCs. The CDR3 spells CAISRNAPGTSGYEQYF. In DNA form, the CDR3 reads TGTGCCATCTCCCGTAATGCCCCCGGGACTAGCGGCTACGAGCAGTACTTC.